This is a list of T cell receptor beta chains from one sample in a study of tumor and adjacent non-tumor tissue in lung cancer. One entry per CDR3 protein results from TCRdb running MiXCR on the multiplex PCR reads. The table has more than 85,000 distinct CDR3 sequences, more than 60% seen once. Material for sequencing was lung tumor tissue. The origin of the receptors is a man aged 65-85 years with non-small cell lung cancer. Each CDR3 is given with its conserved first and last residue. The D gene is left open where the match is weak. Clone sizes are given selectively: once, few, many, or a class where the clone is expanded.

TRBD2	TRBV10-1	NA	TRBJ2-3	CASSRGTSGTDTQYF	TGCGCCAGTTCTCGGGGGACTAGCGGCACAGATACGCAGTATTTT
NA	TRBV4-2	few	TRBJ1-5	CISSQGRMQGMSNQPQHF	TGTATCAGTAGCCAAGGGAGGATGCAGGGGATGAGCAATCAGCCCCAGCATTTT
NA	TRBV11-1	once	TRBJ1-1	CASNRARGSLAEAFF	TGTGCCAGCAACCGTGCAAGGGGCTCACTCGCTGAAGCTTTCTTC
NA	TRBV4-1	many	TRBJ2-7	CASSQSTGFPYEQYF	TGCGCCAGCAGCCAATCGACAGGTTTCCCCTACGAGCAGTACTTC
NA	TRBV2	once	TRBJ1-5	CARGGRGQPQHF	TGTGCCAGGGGGGGGCGCGGGCAACCCCAGCATTTT
TRBD2	TRBV20-1	NA	TRBJ2-6	CSAREWEEGDRTSGGTSGANVLTF	TGCAGTGCTAGAGAATGGGAGGAGGGAGACCGGACTAGCGGGGGGACCTCTGGGGCCAACGTCCTGACTTTC
TRBD2	TRBV11-3	NA	TRBJ2-3	CAGSFGLAGTGTQYF	TGTGCCGGCAGCTTCGGACTAGCGGGGACGGGTACGCAGTATTTT
NA	TRBV11-2	NA	TRBJ1-1	CASSLGQGLPEAFF	TGTGCCAGCAGCTTAGGGCAGGGCTTACCTGAAGCTTTCTTT
NA	TRBV7-9	few	TRBJ1-3	CASSLAVVNTIYF	TGTGCCAGCAGCTTAGCGGTAGTGAACACCATATATTTT
TRBD2	TRBV20-1	NA	TRBJ2-2	CSPKGLAGAGELFF	TGCAGTCCAAAAGGACTAGCGGGAGCCGGGGAGCTGTTTTTT
NA	TRBV24-1	NA	TRBJ2-1	CASSDPSSASRVYNEQFF	TGTGCCAGCAGTGATCCCTCCTCGGCTAGCAGGGTATACAATGAGCAGTTCTTC
NA	TRBV4-1	NA	TRBJ2-2	CAGSQEVARNTGELFF	TGCGCTGGCAGCCAAGAGGTTGCACGCAACACCGGGGAGCTGTTTTTT
NA	TRBV11-3	NA	TRBJ2-5	CDSSSQGPQETQYF	TGTGACAGCAGCTCACAGGGCCCCCAAGAGACCCAGTACTTC
NA	TRBV6-5	NA	TRBJ2-7	CASSPGTGSYEQYF	TGTGCCAGCAGTCCTGGGACCGGTTCCTACGAGCAGTACTTC
NA	TRBV20-1	NA	TRBJ2-7	CSAALWGSPYEQYF	TGCAGTGCTGCCCTTTGGGGGAGCCCCTACGAGCAGTACTTC
NA	TRBV7-3	NA	TRBJ2-1	CACSSKGTETYNEQFF	TGTGCCTGCAGCTCGAAAGGGACGGAGACTTACAATGAGCAGTTCTTC
NA	TRBV5-1	few	TRBJ1-5	CASSPGGGGRSQPQHF	TGCGCCAGCAGCCCTGGAGGGGGGGGGCGAAGTCAGCCCCAGCATTTT
NA	TRBV29-1	many	TRBJ2-1	CSVPAYNEQFF	TGCAGCGTCCCCGCGTACAATGAGCAGTTCTTC
NA	TRBV7-9	NA	TRBJ1-1	CASSLVLTEAIF	TGTGCCAGCAGCTTAGTTCTTACTGAAGCTATCTTT
TRBD1	TRBV29-1	many	TRBJ2-5	CSVGGTGTGFQETQYF	TGCAGCGTAGGCGGTACCGGGACAGGGTTCCAAGAGACCCAGTACTTC
NA	TRBV5-1	many	TRBJ2-5	CASSLLGIQTQYF	TGCGCCAGCAGCTTGTTAGGGATTCAGACCCAGTACTTC
NA	TRBV6-6	NA	TRBJ2-7	CASSHRGGGSRSGYEQYF	TGTGCCAGCAGCCACCGGGGTGGTGGCAGTCGGTCTGGATACGAGCAGTACTTC
NA	TRBV6-5	many	TRBJ2-2	CASSWQGRVAGELFF	TGTGCCAGCAGTTGGCAGGGTAGAGTTGCCGGGGAGCTGTTTTTT
NA	TRBV6-1	NA	TRBJ1-1	CASNAKGLGSTEAFF	TGTGCGAGCAATGCGAAGGGCTTGGGGAGTACTGAAGCTTTCTTT
NA	TRBV20-1	NA	TRBJ2-3	CSAGGGVTGGNQPQYF	TGCAGTGCTGGAGGGGGCGTGACTGGGGGCAATCAGCCCCAGTATTTT
NA	TRBV29-1	NA	TRBJ2-3	CSAGGGGIDTQYF	TGCAGCGCTGGTGGAGGGGGCATAGATACGCAGTATTTT
TRBD2	TRBV29-1	NA	TRBJ2-1	CSVDRDGGYNEQFF	TGCAGCGTTGACCGGGACGGGGGGTATAATGAGCAGTTCTTC
NA	TRBV30	NA	TRBJ2-5	CAWTRVETQYF	TGTGCCTGGACCCGGGTTGAGACCCAGTACTTC
TRBD1	TRBV7-9	NA	TRBJ1-6	CASSFGQEFANSPLHF	TGTGCCAGCAGCTTTGGACAGGAGTTTGCAAATTCACCCCTCCACTTC
NA	TRBV10-2	once	TRBJ1-5	CAGSQDFSGSQPQHF	TGCGCGGGCAGTCAGGACTTCTCAGGGAGTCAGCCCCAGCATTTT
TRBD1	TRBV28	NA	TRBJ2-2	CASSRAQGAFIGELFF	TGTGCCAGCAGTAGGGCACAGGGGGCGTTTATCGGGGAGCTGTTTTTT
NA	TRBV11-2	NA	TRBJ2-7	CASSPRGQGTMGNYEQYF	TGTGCCAGCAGCCCCCGCGGGCAGGGGACTATGGGGAACTACGAGCAGTACTTC
NA	TRBV4-2	NA	TRBJ2-2	CASNQGTVNSGELFF	TGTGCCAGCAACCAAGGGACGGTGAACAGCGGGGAGCTGTTTTTT
NA	TRBV4-1	NA	TRBJ2-7	CASSRELVSYEQYF	TGCGCGAGCAGCCGAGAGTTGGTTTCCTACGAGCAGTACTTC
NA	TRBV6-1	NA	TRBJ1-3	CACSSSRTEGDF	TGTGCATGCAGTTCCTCCAGGACAGAGGGAGATTTT
NA	TRBV29-1	many	TRBJ2-1	CSATYRELIYNEQFF	TGCAGCGCGACCTACAGGGAACTCATTTACAATGAGCAGTTCTTC
TRBD1	TRBV14	NA	TRBJ1-1	CANSRWTGANTEAFF	TGTGCCAACAGCCGTTGGACAGGGGCGAACACTGAAGCTTTCTTT
TRBD1	TRBV11-2	NA	TRBJ2-7	CASRLLGTGGIDEQYF	TGTGCCAGCAGATTACTCGGGACAGGGGGAATCGACGAGCAGTACTTC
NA	TRBV29-1	NA	TRBJ1-5	CSVKHGNQSQHF	TGCAGCGTGAAGCACGGTAATCAGTCCCAGCATTTT
NA	TRBV7-9	NA	TRBJ1-2	CASSSVVLGFTF	TGTGCCAGCAGCTCAGTTGTACTGGGCTTCACCTTC
NA	TRBV5-1	NA	TRBJ1-4	CASSLGLQANKKLFF	TGTGCCAGCAGCTTGGGTTTGCAGGCTAATAAAAAACTGTTTTTT
NA	TRBV12-3/TRBV12-4	few	TRBJ1-2	CASSPRQHGYTF	TGTGCCAGCAGTCCTCGGCAACATGGCTACACCTTC
NA	TRBV11-2	NA	TRBJ2-7	CASSLGDRNYKQYF	TGTGCCAGCAGCTTAGGAGATAGAAACTACAAGCAATACTTC
NA	TRBV11-1	few	TRBJ1-2	CASNLQKGYSYTF	TGTGCCAGCAACTTACAGAAGGGCTATAGCTACACCTTC
NA	TRBV11-2	NA	TRBJ2-7	CASSITGFSVYEQYF	TGTGCTAGCAGCATTACAGGGTTCAGTGTCTACGAGCAGTACTTC
NA	TRBV7-8	few	TRBJ2-2	CVSSSSGTATGELFF	TGTGTCAGCAGCTCGTCCGGGACGGCCACCGGGGAGCTGTTTTTT
NA	TRBV4-1	NA	TRBJ2-4	CATSQALTWVNNIQYF	TGCGCCACCAGTCAGGCACTGACGTGGGTCAACAACATTCAGTACTTC
TRBD1	TRBV20-1	few	TRBJ1-1	CSDGRGRLTGAFF	TGCAGTGATGGAAGGGGGCGCTTAACTGGAGCTTTCTTT